This T cell receptor (beta chain) was recorded in a study of cytomegalovirus exposure and HLA in healthy donors. Comments on this clone: Its specificity is not known.

Findings and limits, study-wide: Accurate prediction of HLA-A and HLA-B alleles (for most subjects) was reportedly achieved from TCR beta sequences.

Amplification used 60 Vbeta primers and 13 Jbeta primers. The protocol was immunoSEQ multiplex PCR, while the TCRdb copy is restricted to in-frame clones and leaves out a portion. The sample has over 90,000 clones, around 60% seen once; the top ten hold around 3.5%. From germline, CDR1 is SGHNT and CDR2 YENEEA. The CDR3 length is 14 residues. V lost 3 bases and J lost 0, with 8 bases in between. The receptor was isolated from a man in his sixties in good health and CMV-seronegative. Source material: PBMCs. This chain uses TRBV11-3 with TRBJ1-1; unclear D gene. CDR3 protein: CASSLRLLNTEAFF. In DNA, the CDR3 is TGTGCCAGCAGCTTGAGGCTGCTGAACACTGAAGCTTTCTTT.